A selection of T cell receptor beta chains follows, all from one sample in a study of cytomegalovirus exposure and HLA in healthy donors. The method was immunoSEQ multiplex PCR; TCRdb's version includes in-frame clones alone and lacks a portion of them. The sample gives 90,000 or so clones, 60% to 80% of which show up once; about 6.1% is in the top ten. The sequenced material came from PBMCs. These receptor sequences come from a female donor in good health and CMV-seronegative. Both conserved end residues are part of each CDR3.

v_gene: TRBV29-1; j_gene: TRBJ2-3; CDR3aa: CSVEDRETDTQYF
v_gene: TRBV28; j_gene: TRBJ2-7; CDR3aa: CASSSSKRGQGASYEQYF
v_gene: TRBV30; j_gene: TRBJ2-5; CDR3aa: CAWGGTGAWGETQYF
v_gene: TRBV11-2; j_gene: TRBJ2-5; CDR3aa: CASRTGLAGVETQYF
v_gene: TRBV13; j_gene: TRBJ2-1; CDR3aa: CASSSRQGSSYNEQFF
v_gene: TRBV2; j_gene: TRBJ1-4; CDR3aa: CASSDPTGHFEKLFF
v_gene: TRBV6-5; j_gene: TRBJ1-2; CDR3aa: CASSYLERGPYGYTF
v_gene: TRBV14; j_gene: TRBJ1-6; CDR3aa: CASSQGDTYNSPLHF
v_gene: TRBV4-2; j_gene: TRBJ1-1; CDR3aa: CASSHLNRGGYTEAFF
v_gene: TRBV30; j_gene: TRBJ2-1; CDR3aa: CAWSRGSGGSYNEQFF
v_gene: TRBV10-2; j_gene: TRBJ2-7; CDR3aa: CASSERSGRSSEQYF
v_gene: TRBV29-1; j_gene: TRBJ1-2; CDR3aa: CSVEDGQGAGGYTF
v_gene: TRBV27; j_gene: TRBJ2-7; CDR3aa: CASSFRDRDYEQYF
v_gene: TRBV7-2; j_gene: TRBJ1-2; CDR3aa: CASSNYILVDYGYTF
v_gene: TRBV10-3; j_gene: TRBJ2-1; CDR3aa: CAISPGTSGIYNEQFF
v_gene: TRBV28; j_gene: TRBJ1-5; CDR3aa: CASSWGVENQPQHF
v_gene: TRBV9; j_gene: TRBJ2-5; CDR3aa: CASSVGLGDQETQYF